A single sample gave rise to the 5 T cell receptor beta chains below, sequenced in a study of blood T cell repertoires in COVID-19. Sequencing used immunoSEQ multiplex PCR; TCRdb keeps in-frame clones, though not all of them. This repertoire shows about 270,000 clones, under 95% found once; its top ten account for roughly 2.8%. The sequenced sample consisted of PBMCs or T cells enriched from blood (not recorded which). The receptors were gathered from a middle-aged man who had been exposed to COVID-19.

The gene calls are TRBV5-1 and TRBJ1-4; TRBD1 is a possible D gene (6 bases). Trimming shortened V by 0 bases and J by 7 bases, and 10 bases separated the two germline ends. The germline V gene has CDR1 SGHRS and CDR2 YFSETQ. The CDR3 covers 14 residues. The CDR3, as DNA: TGCGCCAGCAGCTTGGGGACAGAGGGTGAAAAACTGTTTTTT. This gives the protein CASSLGTEGEKLFF.

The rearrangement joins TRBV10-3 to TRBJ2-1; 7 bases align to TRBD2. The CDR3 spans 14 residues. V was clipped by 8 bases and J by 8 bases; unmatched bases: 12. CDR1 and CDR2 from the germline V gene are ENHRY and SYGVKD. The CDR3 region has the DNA TGTGCCATCTCCAGGGAGGGGTCAGTCGATGAGCAGTTCTTC. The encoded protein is CAISREGSVDEQFF.

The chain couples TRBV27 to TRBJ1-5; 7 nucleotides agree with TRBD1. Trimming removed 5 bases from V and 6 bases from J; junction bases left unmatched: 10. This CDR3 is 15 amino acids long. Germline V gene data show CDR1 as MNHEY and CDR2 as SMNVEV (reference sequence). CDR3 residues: CASSSLQGGIQPQHF. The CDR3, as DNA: TGTGCCAGCAGTAGTTTGCAGGGGGGAATTCAGCCCCAGCATTTT.

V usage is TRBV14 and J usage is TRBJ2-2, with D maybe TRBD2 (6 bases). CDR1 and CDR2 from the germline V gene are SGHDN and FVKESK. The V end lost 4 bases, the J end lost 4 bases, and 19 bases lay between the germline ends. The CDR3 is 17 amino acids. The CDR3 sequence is CASSLFEWGGLTGELFF. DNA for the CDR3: TGTGCCAGCAGCCTCTTTGAATGGGGAGGACTCACCGGGGAGCTGTTTTTT.

CDR3 in DNA: TGTGCCAGCAGTGGTCAACAGAAAGGCAATCAGCCCCAGCATTTT. Amino acid sequence: CASSGQQKGNQPQHF. This rearrangement joins TRBV2 to TRBJ1-5; D unclear. This CDR3 has 15 residues. Trimming took off 4 bases at V and 2 bases at J, with 12 bases between the two ends. CDR1 and CDR2 (germline): SNHLY, FYNNEI.